This T cell receptor beta chain was documented in a study of human T cells and chemical hapten exposure. Germline V gives CDR1 SEHNR, CDR2 FQNEAQ (reference sequence). The CDR3 length is 16 residues. V was clipped by 6 bases and J by 4 bases, with 20 bases between them. Time point given: pre-sensitization, week 0. Sample treatment: therapeutic diphenylcyclopropenone sensitization with weekly scalp DPC. Each CDR3 protein is one row after TCRdb ran MiXCR on the RACE reads. The profile shows a few hundred thousand distinct CDR3 sequences, around 5.5% of them singletons. The V and J genes are TRBV7-9 and TRBJ2-3; tentatively, D is TRBD1 or TRBD2 (5 bases each). The sample in question was whole blood, obtained in connection with sensitization to the hapten diphenylcyclopropenone (DPC). This receptor was identified in a woman under 30 with alopecia areata. Some clones in this sample may be carry-over from other donors' samples. CDR3 DNA: TGTGCCAGCAGTTATCTTCGGGACCAAGCAGCAGATACGCAGTATTTT. It specifies CASSYLRDQAADTQYF.